The 10 T cell receptor beta chains reported below all come from one sample, sequenced in a study of blood T cell repertoires in COVID-19. Here immunoSEQ multiplex PCR was the method, and the copy in TCRdb shows in-frame clones only, minus some. The sample consists of roughly 250,000 clones, approximately 85% of them appearing once. The sequenced material came from peripheral blood. The receptor source for this set is a human donor with COVID-19, enrolled during active disease. The donor label of this sample is uncertain.

The genes are TRBV30 and TRBJ2-1; D gene unclear. Germline CDR1 GTSNPN, CDR2 SVGIG (reference sequence). This CDR3 has 12 amino acids. Between the trimmed V and J ends, which lost 3 bases and 4 bases, there was a span of 7 bases. The CDR3 protein is CAWSLEYNEQFF. The CDR3 DNA sequence: TGTGCCTGGAGCTTGGAGTACAATGAGCAGTTCTTC.

This sequence joins TRBV6-1 and TRBJ2-3; D might be TRBD2 (7 bases). The V end was cut by 3 bases, the J end by 3 bases, with 13 bases between. The CDR3 totals 15 residues. Germline V gives CDR1 MNHNS, CDR2 SASEGT. This chain's CDR3 is CASSDQGRGTDTQYF. The CDR3 region has the DNA TGTGCCAGCAGTGACCAGGGGAGGGGAACAGATACGCAGTATTTT.

The CDR3 coding sequence is TGCGCCAGCAGCGGGAGCAGGGGCTCCTCACCCCTCCACTTT. It translates to CASSGSRGSSPLHF. V is TRBV5-1 and J is TRBJ1-6; tentative D call: TRBD1 (6 bases). The germline CDR1 and CDR2 sequences are SGHRS and YFSETQ. The CDR3 is 14 residues long. Trimming took off 4 bases at V and 10 bases at J, with 15 bases between the two ends.

The rearrangement links TRBV6-5 to TRBJ1-5, with D perhaps TRBD1 (6 bases). Looked up from germline, CDR1 is MNHEY and CDR2 is SVGAGI. The CDR3 has 16 residues. The V end was cut by 4 bases, the J end by 3 bases, with 16 bases between. The CDR3 protein is CASSSLKTGTNQPQHF. The CDR3 nucleotides read TGTGCCAGCAGTTCCCTTAAGACAGGTACCAATCAGCCCCAGCATTTT.

This chain uses TRBV11-2 with TRBJ2-3, with TRBD1 matching 9 bases. The CDR3 contains 17 residues. The V gene's germline CDR1 is SGHAT and CDR2 FQNNGV. V gave up 1 base and J gave up 5 bases; unmatched junction bases: 10. CDR3 amino acids: CASSLGGTGWAQDTQYF. The DNA of the CDR3 is TGTGCCAGCAGCTTAGGCGGGACAGGGTGGGCCCAAGATACGCAGTATTTT.

The chain uses TRBV6-4 and TRBJ2-1, with D maybe TRBD1 (5 bases). This CDR3 has 15 residues. Germline CDR1 MRHNA, CDR2 SNTAGT. Trimming cost V 7 bases and J 5 bases, with 18 bases left between them. CDR3 DNA sequence: TGTGCCAGCAAAAATGTGGCTGGGGCCCACAATGAGCAGTTCTTC. Translation: CASKNVAGAHNEQFF.

The chain has TRBV5-1 and TRBJ2-3; D might be TRBD2 (5 bases). V was pared by 0 bases and J by 11 bases, with 13 bases between. Germline V gene sequence: CDR1 SGHRS, CDR2 YFSETQ. The CDR3 length is 13 residues. For the CDR3, the DNA is TGCGCCAGCAGCTTGGCAGGACTCAGCGGGCAGTATTTT. Translation gives CASSLAGLSGQYF.

The sample holds a few counts of this clone. The V call is TRBV5-1, the J call TRBJ1-1; D is perhaps TRBD1 (5 bases). The CDR3 has 16 residues. The germline V and J ends were trimmed by 0 bases and 3 bases, with 15 bases remaining between them. Looked up from germline, CDR1 is SGHRS and CDR2 is YFSETQ. The CDR3 region has the DNA TGCGCCAGCAGCTTGGACGGAGGGGAGTGGGACACTGAAGCTTTCTTT. Translating it yields CASSLDGGEWDTEAFF.

The rearrangement links TRBV7-9 to TRBJ2-5; possible D gene TRBD2, 5 bases. CDR1 is SEHNR, CDR2 FQNEAQ, per germline (reference sequence). The ends were cut back, 5 bases at V and 1 base at J, with 8 bases in the middle. This CDR3 has 13 amino acids. DNA for the CDR3: TGTGCCAGCAGCCTCGGACTCCAAGAGACCCAGTACTTC. Translation: CASSLGLQETQYF.

This chain connects TRBV2 to TRBJ2-5, with D perhaps TRBD2 (5 bases). The germline gives CDR1 SNHLY, CDR2 FYNNEI. The CDR3 has 12 amino acids. The germline V and J ends were trimmed by 8 bases and 4 bases, with 11 bases remaining between them. The CDR3 region is CASRLATETQYF. In DNA, the CDR3 is TGTGCCAGCCGTCTAGCTACAGAGACCCAGTACTTC.